This T cell receptor (beta chain) was found in a study of graft-versus-host responses after intestinal transplantation. A remark on this clone: Its antigen is currently unknown.

Sequencing was performed with immunoSEQ multiplex PCR; in TCRdb, only in-frame clones are kept and a portion is missing. The table shows 90,000 to 150,000 clones, with 85% to 95% occurring only once. The starting material was unstimulated CD8+ T cells sorted from spleen or lymph node cells, obtained before intestinal transplant. The TCR was taken from a human donor who received an intestinal transplant.

The CDR3 DNA reads TGTGCCAGCCTACAGACCTCCTACGAGCAGTACTTC. Amino acids: CASLQTSYEQYF. The chain recombines TRBV2 with TRBJ2-7; D call uncertain. CDR3 length: 12 amino acids. Germline lookup yields CDR1 SNHLY and CDR2 FYNNEI. Trimming stripped 8 bases from V and 0 bases from J, with 8 bases between.